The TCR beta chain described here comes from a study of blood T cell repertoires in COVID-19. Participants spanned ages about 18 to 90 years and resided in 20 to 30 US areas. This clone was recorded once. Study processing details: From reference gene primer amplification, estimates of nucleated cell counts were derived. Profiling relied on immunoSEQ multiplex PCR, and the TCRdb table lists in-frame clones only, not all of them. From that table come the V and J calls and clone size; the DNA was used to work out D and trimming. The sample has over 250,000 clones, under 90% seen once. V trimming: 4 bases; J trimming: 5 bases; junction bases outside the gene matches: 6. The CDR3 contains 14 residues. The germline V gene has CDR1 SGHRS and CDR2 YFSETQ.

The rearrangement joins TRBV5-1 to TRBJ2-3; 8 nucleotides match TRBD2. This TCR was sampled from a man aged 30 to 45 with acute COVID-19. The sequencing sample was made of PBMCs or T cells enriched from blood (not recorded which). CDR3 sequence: CASSPELAGDTQYF. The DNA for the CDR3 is TGCGCCAGCAGCCCCGAGCTAGCGGGAGATACGCAGTATTTT.